This TCR beta chain was observed in a study of molecular identifiers for immune sequencing clone quantification. Study-level results: Identical barcode-sharing TCR molecules could lead to underestimated sizes for highly expanded clones.

Many counts were recorded for this clonotype. The antigen is not known. V was clipped by 10 bases and J by 6 bases; unmatched bases: 10. Germline assignment: CDR1 SNHLY and CDR2 FYNNEI. The CDR3 contains 15 residues. TCRdb fed the PCR reads into MiXCR, producing one record per CDR3 protein. This table holds approximately 590,000 distinct CDR3 sequences, roughly 23% found once. The chain is built from TRBV2 and TRBJ2-3; 13 nucleotides match TRBD2. Sequenced material: naive CD8+ T cells from blood, with Jurkat cell RNA spiked in. The subset denotes: FACS-sorted CD8+CD4-CCR7+CD45RA+ naive T cells. The TCR originated in a human donor in good health. Some libraries in this study had Jurkat cell RNA spiked in. The CDR3 bases are TGTGCCACGACCGGGACTAGCGGGGTGTCGGATACGCAGTATTTT. Encoded protein: CATTGTSGVSDTQYF. Filled out from reference TRBV2 and TRBJ2-3, the complete variable domain reads EPEVTQTPSHQVTQMGQEVILRCVPISNHLYFYWYRQILGQKVEFLVSFYNNEISEKSEIFDDQFSVERPDGSNFTLKIRSTKLEDSAMYFCATTGTSGVSDTQYFGPGTRLTVL.